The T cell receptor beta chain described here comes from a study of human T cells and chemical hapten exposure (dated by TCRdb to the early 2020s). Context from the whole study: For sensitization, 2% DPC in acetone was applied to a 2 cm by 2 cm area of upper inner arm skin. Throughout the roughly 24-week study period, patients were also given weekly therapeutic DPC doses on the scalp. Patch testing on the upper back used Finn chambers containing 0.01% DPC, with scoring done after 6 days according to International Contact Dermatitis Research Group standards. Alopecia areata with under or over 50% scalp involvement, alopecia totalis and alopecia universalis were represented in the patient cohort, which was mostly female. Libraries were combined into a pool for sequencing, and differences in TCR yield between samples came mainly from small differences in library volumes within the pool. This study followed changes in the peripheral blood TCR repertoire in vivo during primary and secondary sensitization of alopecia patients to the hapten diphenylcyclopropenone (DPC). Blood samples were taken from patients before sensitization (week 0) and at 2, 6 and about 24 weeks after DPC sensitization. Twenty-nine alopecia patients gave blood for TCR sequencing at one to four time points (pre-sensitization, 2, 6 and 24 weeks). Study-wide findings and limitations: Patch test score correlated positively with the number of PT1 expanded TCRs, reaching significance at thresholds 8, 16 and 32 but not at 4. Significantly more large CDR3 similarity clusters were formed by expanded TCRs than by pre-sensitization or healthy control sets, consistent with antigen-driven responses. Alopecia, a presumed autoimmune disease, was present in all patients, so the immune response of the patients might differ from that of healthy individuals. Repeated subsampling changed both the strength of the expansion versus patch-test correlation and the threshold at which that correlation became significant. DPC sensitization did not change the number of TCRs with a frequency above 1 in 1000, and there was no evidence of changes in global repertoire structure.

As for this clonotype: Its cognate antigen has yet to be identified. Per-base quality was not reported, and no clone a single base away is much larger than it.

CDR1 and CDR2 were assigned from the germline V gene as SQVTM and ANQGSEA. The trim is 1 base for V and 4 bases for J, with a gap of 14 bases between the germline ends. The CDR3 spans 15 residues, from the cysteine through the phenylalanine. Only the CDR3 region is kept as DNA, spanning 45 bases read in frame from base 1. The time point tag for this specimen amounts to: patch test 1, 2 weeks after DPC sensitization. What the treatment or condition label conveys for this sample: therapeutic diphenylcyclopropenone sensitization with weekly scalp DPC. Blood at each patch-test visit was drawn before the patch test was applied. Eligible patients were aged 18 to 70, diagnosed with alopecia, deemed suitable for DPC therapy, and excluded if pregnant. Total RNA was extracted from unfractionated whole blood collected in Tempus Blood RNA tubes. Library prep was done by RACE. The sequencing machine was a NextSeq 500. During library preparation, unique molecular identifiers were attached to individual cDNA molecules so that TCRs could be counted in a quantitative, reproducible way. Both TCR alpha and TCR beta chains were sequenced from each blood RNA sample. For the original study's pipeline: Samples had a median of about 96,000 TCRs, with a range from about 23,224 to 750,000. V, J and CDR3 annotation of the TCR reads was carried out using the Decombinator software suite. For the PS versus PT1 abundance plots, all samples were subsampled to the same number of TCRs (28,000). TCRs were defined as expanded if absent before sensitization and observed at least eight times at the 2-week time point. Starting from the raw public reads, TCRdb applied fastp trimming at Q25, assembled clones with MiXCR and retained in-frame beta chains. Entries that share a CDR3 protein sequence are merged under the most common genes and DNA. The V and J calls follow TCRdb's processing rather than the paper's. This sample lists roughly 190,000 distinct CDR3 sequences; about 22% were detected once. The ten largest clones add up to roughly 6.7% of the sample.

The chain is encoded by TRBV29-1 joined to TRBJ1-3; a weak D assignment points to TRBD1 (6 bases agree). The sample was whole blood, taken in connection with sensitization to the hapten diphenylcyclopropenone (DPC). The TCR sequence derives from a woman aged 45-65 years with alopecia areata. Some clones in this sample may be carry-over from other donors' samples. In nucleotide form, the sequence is TGCAGCGTTGAAGCGGGTCACGGACAGGGAAACACCATATATTTT. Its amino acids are CSVEAGHGQGNTIYF.